These 21 T cell receptor beta chains were all obtained from the same sample, sequenced in a study of shared clonotypes between healthy human individuals. Libraries were prepared by immunoSEQ multiplex PCR; TCRdb keeps only in-frame clonotypes and omits some of them. The profile covers about 1 million clones, with roughly 80% appearing a single time and around 1.5% taken by the ten largest. The sequenced sample was memory CD4+ T cells sorted from blood. Subset reported: CD45RA-negative fraction. These receptors all stem from a man aged 18 to 30 in good health.

The chain links TRBV5-1 to TRBJ2-5, with unresolved D. The CDR3 contains 13 residues. The V and J ends lost 4 bases and 5 bases respectively, with 12 bases between them. Germline V gene lookup returns CDR1 SGHRS and CDR2 YFSETQ. The CDR3 DNA reads as TGCGCCAGCAGCGGCGGCCTAGTGGAGACCCAGTACTTC. Translated: CASSGGLVETQYF.

The rearrangement uses TRBV5-1 and TRBJ2-7; TRBD1 is a possible D gene (5 bases). V was clipped by 0 bases and J by 6 bases, with 16 bases between them. The CDR3 extends over 15 amino acids. CDR1 and CDR2 from the germline V gene are SGHRS and YFSETQ. This CDR3 is CASSLEGNRGGEQYF. DNA for the CDR3: TGCGCCAGCAGCTTGGAGGGTAATAGGGGTGGCGAGCAGTACTTC.

About this clone itself: The same CDR3 can be traced to other DNA sequences in this sample. This chain joins TRBV7-8 and TRBJ2-7; D possibly corresponds to TRBD2 (5 bases). This CDR3 has 12 amino acids. CDR1 is SGHVS, CDR2 FQNEAQ, per germline. Trimming left V 2 bases short and J 4 bases short, with 6 bases between. Here the CDR3 DNA reads TGTGCCAGCAGCTTAAGCGGATACGAGCAGTACTTC. Protein sequence: CASSLSGYEQYF.

The chain carries TRBV19 and TRBJ1-5; D is ambiguous. The V and J ends lost 4 bases and 0 bases respectively, with 10 bases between them. This CDR3 is built from 15 residues. Looked up from germline, CDR1 is LNHDA and CDR2 is SQIVND (reference sequence). CDR3 nucleotides: TGTGCCAGTAGTACATATGGTTATAGCAATCAGCCCCAGCATTTT. Translation gives CASSTYGYSNQPQHF. Full variable domain (missing parts from reference TRBV19 and TRBJ1-5): DGGITQSPKYLFRKEGQNVTLSCEQNLNHDAMYWYRQDPGQGLRLIYYSQIVNDFQKGDIAEGYSVSREKKESFPLTVTSAQKNPTAFYLCASSTYGYSNQPQHFGDGTRLSIL.

The V call is TRBV10-3, the J call TRBJ1-6; no firm D call. This CDR3 region has 13 residues. Trimming pared 0 bases from V and 6 bases from J, leaving 3 bases between. Germline V gene data show CDR1 as ENHRY and CDR2 as SYGVKD. CDR3 DNA sequence: TGTGCCATCAGTGAGTCGATTAATTCACCCCTCCACTTT. This sequence encodes CAISESINSPLHF.

The chain joins TRBV5-8 to TRBJ1-1; no firm D call. V lost 0 bases and J 4 bases, leaving 13 bases between the germline ends. Germline V gene lookup returns CDR1 SGHTS and CDR2 YDEGEE. The CDR3 contains 15 residues. The DNA of the CDR3 is TGTGCCAGCAGCTTGGATATGTTCGGCGGCACTGAAGCTTTCTTT. This translates into CASSLDMFGGTEAFF.

This chain joins TRBV29-1 and TRBJ2-7; 11 nucleotides agree with TRBD2. Germline V gene sequence: CDR1 SQVTM, CDR2 ANQGSEA. CDR3 length equals 17 residues. V was pared by 6 bases and J by 6 bases, with 19 bases of the junction left unmatched. The CDR3 DNA is TGCAGCGTCGAGTTATTGACTAGCGGGAAGGGGACGGGCGAGCAGTACTTC. It encodes CSVELLTSGKGTGEQYF.

The V and J genes are TRBV10-2 and TRBJ1-2, with TRBD1 matching 9 bases. The length of the CDR3 is 14 residues. Germline CDR1 reads WSHSY; CDR2 reads SAAADI. V shed 6 bases, J shed 7 bases, and the junction held 9 bases outside the gene matches. Here the CDR3 DNA reads TGCGCCAGCAGACAGGGGGCGAGTTTAGGTGGCTACACCTTC. It codes for CASRQGASLGGYTF.

The chain has TRBV28 and TRBJ1-2; possible D gene TRBD1, 5 bases. This CDR3 contains 15 residues. V gave up 5 bases and J gave up 0 bases, with 13 bases separating them. CDR1 is MDHEN, CDR2 SYDVKM, per germline. This CDR3 reads CASSPVWGPNYGYTF. The CDR3 DNA follows: TGTGCCAGCAGTCCTGTTTGGGGACCTAACTATGGCTACACCTTC.

The V and J genes are TRBV27 and TRBJ1-1, with 7 positions matching TRBD1. V shed 0 bases, J shed 4 bases, and the junction held 11 bases outside the gene matches. Germline CDR1 and CDR2: MNHEY and SMNVEV (reference sequence). The CDR3 runs 17 residues. CDR3 bases: TGTGCCAGCAGTTTATCAGGGGGCCTCGGTTATCGCACTGAAGCTTTCTTT. Translating it yields CASSLSGGLGYRTEAFF.

Points on this clone: One end of the junction does not line up with germline, which may come from a read error. The V call is TRBV11-2, the J call TRBJ1-1, with unresolved D. Germline V gene data show CDR1 as SGHAT and CDR2 as FQNNGV. CDR3 length: 13 residues. Here the CDR3 reads CASSTRAEPGLGF. In nucleotides, the CDR3 is TGTGCCAGCAGCACCCGGGCCGAGCCGGGCCTTGGCTTT.

About this clone: This same CDR3 is encoded by further DNA sequences in the sample. J is TRBJ2-5 and V is TRBV5-1; D not resolved. This CDR3 comprises 15 residues. Trimming pared 0 bases from V and 1 base from J, leaving 10 bases between. Germline CDR1 is SGHRS and CDR2 is YFSETQ. CDR3 sequence: CASSLGARGQETQYF. CDR3 DNA sequence: TGCGCCAGCAGCTTGGGGGCTAGAGGCCAAGAGACCCAGTACTTC.

This clone was recorded a few times. This sequence joins TRBV5-4 and TRBJ2-2, with 14 bases lining up with TRBD2. Germline values: CDR1 SGHNT, CDR2 YYREEE (reference sequence). The CDR3 contains 17 residues. Trimming removed 4 bases from V and 5 bases from J; junction bases left unmatched: 7. CDR3 loop: CASSRGLAGARTGELFF. In DNA, the CDR3 is TGTGCCAGCAGCCGGGGACTAGCGGGGGCGCGGACCGGGGAGCTGTTTTTT.

The chain couples TRBV7-9 to TRBJ1-1; 7 bases align to TRBD1. Trimming cost V 5 bases and J 1 base; bases outside gene matches: 7. The germline V gene has CDR1 SEHNR and CDR2 FQNEAQ (reference sequence). This CDR3 is 15 amino acids long. CDR3 protein: CASSPGDSWNTEAFF. The CDR3 DNA reads as TGTGCCAGCAGCCCGGGGGACAGCTGGAACACTGAAGCTTTCTTT.

This clone was seen only a few times. The V and J genes are TRBV2 and TRBJ1-5; perhaps TRBD1 as D (5 bases). The CDR3 has 14 residues. The germline gives CDR1 SNHLY, CDR2 FYNNEI. V was trimmed by 7 bases and J by 5 bases, leaving 15 bases between them. The CDR3 loop is CASTREGMDQPQHF. The CDR3 DNA follows: TGTGCCAGCACGCGAGAGGGGATGGATCAGCCCCAGCATTTT.

This chain connects TRBV6-5 to TRBJ1-5; the match to TRBD1 covers 7 bases. The CDR3 covers 14 residues. Germline trimming cut 4 bases from V and 5 bases from J; bases unmatched to any gene: 5. Germline V gene lookup returns CDR1 MNHEY and CDR2 SVGAGI. CDR3 bases: TGTGCCAGCAGTTTAACAGGGGACGATCAGCCCCAGCATTTT. Translation gives CASSLTGDDQPQHF.

With regard to this clone: This may stem from a read error, because a much larger clone lies one nucleotide away. CDR3 amino acids: CASRPRSGRFDTEAFF. CDR3 nucleotide sequence: TGTGCCAGCAGACCCAGGAGCGGAAGGTTCGACACTGAAGCTTTCTTT. This chain connects TRBV27 to TRBJ1-1; no firm D call. Trimming stripped 6 bases from V and 3 bases from J, with 20 bases between. From germline, CDR1 is MNHEY and CDR2 SMNVEV (reference sequence). CDR3 length: 16 residues.

CDR3 loop: CASGLAGGSYNEQFF. In DNA, the CDR3 is TGTGCCAGCGGACTAGCGGGTGGCTCCTACAATGAGCAGTTCTTC. This chain joins TRBV6-1 and TRBJ2-1; 11 bases map to TRBD2. CDR1 is MNHNS and CDR2 is SASEGT in the germline V gene. The CDR3 is 15 amino acids. V shed 8 bases, J shed 0 bases, and the junction held 3 bases outside the gene matches.

The chain links TRBV29-1 to TRBJ1-3; 7 nucleotides align to TRBD1. V dropped 7 bases and J dropped 4; count of bases not matched to a gene: 7. Germline CDR1 reads SQVTM; CDR2 reads ANQGSEA. CDR3 length equals 13 residues. The CDR3 reads CSAGDRAGNTIYF. The CDR3 coding sequence is TGCAGCGCCGGAGACAGGGCGGGAAACACCATATATTTT.

This clone has a single count. The gene calls are TRBV5-1 and TRBJ2-1; 10 nucleotides agree with TRBD1. Per the germline V gene, CDR1 is SGHRS and CDR2 is YFSETQ. V trimming: 3 bases; J trimming: 2 bases; junction bases outside the gene matches: 2. The CDR3 is 15 residues long. CDR3 loop: CASSSDRGTYNEQFF. The DNA for the CDR3 is TGCGCCAGCAGCTCGGACAGGGGGACCTACAATGAGCAGTTCTTC.

This chain uses TRBV18 with TRBJ2-2; TRBD2 agrees at 11 bases. V shed 4 bases, J shed 4 bases, and the junction held 5 bases outside the gene matches. The germline V gene encodes CDR1 KGHSH and CDR2 LQKENI. The CDR3 consists of 16 residues. The CDR3 DNA is TGTGCCAGCTCACTGCAGACTAGCGGGGCCACCGGGGAGCTGTTTTTT. It translates to CASSLQTSGATGELFF.